The 16 T cell receptor beta chains listed next were all sequenced from one sample in a study of cytomegalovirus exposure and HLA in healthy donors. Clones were read by immunoSEQ multiplex PCR, and TCRdb kept only the in-frame ones, dropping some. The sample records over 60,000 clones, around 96% being singletons. Input material: PBMCs. These receptors all stem from a woman aged 18-29 years in good health and CMV-seropositive.

J is TRBJ2-1 and V is TRBV6-6; tentatively, D is TRBD2 (6 bases). Trimming pared 7 bases from V and 3 bases from J, leaving 19 bases between. The germline CDR1 and CDR2 sequences are MNHNY and SVGAGI (reference sequence). There are 16 residues in the CDR3. CDR3: CASTYSRDWGYNEQFF. The DNA of the CDR3 is TGTGCCAGCACTTATTCCCGGGACTGGGGCTACAATGAGCAGTTCTTC.

The chain links TRBV11-2 to TRBJ2-2; a possible D gene is TRBD2 (6 bases). The CDR3 extends over 18 amino acids. Trimming cost V 5 bases and J 1 base, with 20 bases left between them. The germline gives CDR1 SGHAT, CDR2 FQNNGV. In DNA, the CDR3 is TGTGCCAGCAGCCACGCGCGACGGCGGGGACTGAACACCGGGGAGCTGTTTTTT. Translating gives CASSHARRRGLNTGELFF. Drawing the rest from reference TRBV11-2 and TRBJ2-2, the complete variable domain is EAGVAQSPRYKIIEKRQSVAFWCNPISGHATLYWYQQILGQGPKLLIQFQNNGVVDDSQLPKDRFSAERLKGVDSTLKIQPAKLEDSAVYLCASSHARRRGLNTGELFFGEGSRLTVL.

This chain links TRBV5-5 with TRBJ1-2, with D perhaps matching TRBD1 (6 bases). Germline V gene sequence: CDR1 SGHKS, CDR2 YYEKEE (reference sequence). The CDR3 is 13 residues long. Trimming removed 4 bases at V and 5 bases at J, with 12 bases between. The DNA for the CDR3 is TGTGCCAGCAGCCAGACGACAGGTTATGGCTACACCTTC. Its protein product is CASSQTTGYGYTF.

CDR3 in amino acids: CSVGELAGGETQYF. The CDR3 coding sequence is TGCAGCGTTGGTGAACTAGCGGGAGGGGAGACCCAGTACTTC. This chain uses TRBV29-1 with TRBJ2-5; 13 nucleotides align to TRBD2. J was trimmed by 5 bases and V by 4 bases; bases with no gene match: 4. The V gene's germline CDR1 is SQVTM and CDR2 ANQGSEA. The CDR3 totals 14 residues.

This sequence joins TRBV18 and TRBJ2-7; 11 bases align to TRBD1. The V gene's germline CDR1 is KGHSH and CDR2 LQKENI. With V trimmed by 1 base and J by 2 bases, 4 bases remained unmatched. CDR3 length: 16 residues. CDR3 in amino acids: CASSPLRTGGTYEQYF. DNA of the CDR3: TGTGCCAGCTCACCACTCCGGACAGGGGGCACCTACGAGCAGTACTTC.

The rearrangement links TRBV7-9 to TRBJ2-2; D is ambiguous. V lost 1 base and J 7 bases, leaving 4 bases between the germline ends. The CDR3 runs 12 residues. CDR1 SEHNR and CDR2 FQNEAQ come from the germline V gene (reference sequence). The CDR3 DNA sequence: TGTGCCAGCAGCTTAGTCCGCGGGGAGCTGTTTTTT. Residues: CASSLVRGELFF.

The J gene is TRBJ1-5, the V gene TRBV19, with a possible D match to TRBD1 (5 bases). Germline V gene sequence: CDR1 LNHDA, CDR2 SQIVND (reference sequence). The CDR3 is made up of 12 amino acids. V lost 7 bases, J lost 6 bases, and 10 bases lay in between. CDR3 protein: CASTDGAQPQHF. The CDR3 bases are TGTGCCAGTACCGATGGGGCTCAGCCCCAGCATTTT.

V is TRBV18 and J is TRBJ2-2, with D maybe TRBD1 (6 bases). Germline values: CDR1 KGHSH, CDR2 LQKENI. Trimming took 2 bases from V and 6 from J, leaving 10 bases between them. The CDR3 sequence is 14 residues long. The CDR3 protein is CASSPSRGAGELFF. The CDR3 nucleotides are TGTGCCAGCTCACCATCCAGGGGCGCCGGGGAGCTGTTTTTT.

The rearrangement joins TRBV9 to TRBJ2-6; D gene ambiguous. The CDR3 is 14 residues long. V was pared by 5 bases and J by 4 bases, with 10 bases between. Germline values: CDR1 SGDLS, CDR2 YYNGEE. The CDR3: CASRSTLGANVLTF. CDR3 bases: TGTGCCAGCAGGTCTACGTTGGGGGCCAACGTCCTGACTTTC.

V and J are TRBV11-3 and TRBJ1-4; tentative D call: TRBD1 (6 bases). The CDR3 extends over 14 amino acids. The V gene's germline CDR1 is SGHNT and CDR2 YENEEA. The germline V and J ends were trimmed by 3 bases and 7 bases, with 12 bases remaining between them. CDR3 sequence: CASSFGQFGEKLFF. CDR3 in DNA: TGTGCCAGCAGCTTCGGACAGTTCGGTGAAAAACTGTTTTTT.

In DNA form, the CDR3 reads TGTGCCAGCAGCCCTCCCGGGACAGGGTACGAGCAGTTCTTC. It translates to CASSPPGTGYEQFF. The rearrangement joins TRBV7-2 to TRBJ2-1; the match to TRBD1 covers 9 bases. Germline-derived CDR1 and CDR2 are SGHTA and FQGNSA. V lost 5 bases, J lost 10 bases, and 9 bases stayed unmatched. The CDR3 covers 14 residues.

The table lists this clone with a few counts. V and J are TRBV7-9 and TRBJ1-5; 7 bases agree with TRBD1. The V and J ends lost 5 bases and 6 bases, in that order; junction bases with no gene match: 4. CDR3 length equals 13 residues. The germline gives CDR1 SEHNR, CDR2 FQNEAQ (reference sequence). CDR3 coding DNA: TGTGCCAGCAGCAGTAGACAGGGTCAGCCCCAGCATTTT. This encodes CASSSRQGQPQHF.

Turning to this clone: The junction and the germline gene differ at one end; a read error may be behind it. The V and J genes are TRBV7-7 and TRBJ2-1; 14 bases are shared with TRBD2. The CDR3 is 19 residues long. CDR1 is SSHAT, CDR2 FNYEAQ, per germline (reference sequence). CDR3 DNA: TGTGCTAGCAGCTTATCCCCCATGGGACTAGCGGGAGTAGAGGGTGAGCAGTTCTTC. Translated, it gives CASSLSPMGLAGVEGEQFF.

The gene calls are TRBV9 and TRBJ2-3, with 7 nucleotides matching TRBD1. V gave up 3 bases and J gave up 4 bases; unmatched junction bases: 11. This CDR3 is 16 amino acids long. Looked up from germline, CDR1 is SGDLS and CDR2 is YYNGEE. As DNA, the CDR3 is TGTGCCAGCAGCGCCCGAGGGGGCGGTTCAGCAGATACGCAGTATTTT. Amino acids: CASSARGGGSADTQYF.

V and J are TRBV11-2 and TRBJ2-7, with TRBD1 as a possible D gene (5 bases). The CDR3 has 15 residues. Germline V CDR1 and CDR2: SGHAT, FQNNGV. V was clipped by 0 bases and J by 3 bases, with 12 bases between them. Written as DNA, the CDR3 is TGTGCCAGCAGCTTAGATCGGGCAGGGAACTACGAGCAGTACTTC. Protein sequence: CASSLDRAGNYEQYF.

This clone was observed once. The chain is built from TRBV2 and TRBJ1-1; D call uncertain. The length of the CDR3 is 13 residues. The V end was cut by 7 bases, the J end by 3 bases, with 12 bases between. The germline CDR1 and CDR2 sequences are SNHLY and FYNNEI. CDR3 sequence reads: CASNQQRDTEAFF. The CDR3 nucleotides are TGTGCCAGCAACCAACAGAGGGACACTGAAGCTTTCTTT.